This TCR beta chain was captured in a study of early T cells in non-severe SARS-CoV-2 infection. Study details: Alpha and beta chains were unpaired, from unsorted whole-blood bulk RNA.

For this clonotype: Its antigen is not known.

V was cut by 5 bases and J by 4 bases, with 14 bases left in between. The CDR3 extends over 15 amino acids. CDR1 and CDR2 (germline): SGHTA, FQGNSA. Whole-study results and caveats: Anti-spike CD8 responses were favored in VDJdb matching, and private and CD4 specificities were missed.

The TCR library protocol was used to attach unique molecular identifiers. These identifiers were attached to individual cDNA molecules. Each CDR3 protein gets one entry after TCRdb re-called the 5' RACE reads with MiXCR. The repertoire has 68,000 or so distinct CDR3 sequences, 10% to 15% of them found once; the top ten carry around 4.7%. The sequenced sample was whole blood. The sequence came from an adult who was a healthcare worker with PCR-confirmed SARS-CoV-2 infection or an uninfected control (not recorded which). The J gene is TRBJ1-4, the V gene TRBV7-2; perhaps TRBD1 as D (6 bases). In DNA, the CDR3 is TGTGCCAGCAGCCAAACAGGGTTGCTTAATGAAAAACTGTTTTTT. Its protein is CASSQTGLLNEKLFF. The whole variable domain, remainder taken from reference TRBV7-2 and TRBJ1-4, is GAGVSQSPSNKVTEKGKDVELRCDPISGHTALYWYRQSLGQGLEFLIYFQGNSAPDKSGLPSDRFSAERTGGSVSTLTIQRTQQEDSAVYLCASSQTGLLNEKLFFGSGTQLSVL.